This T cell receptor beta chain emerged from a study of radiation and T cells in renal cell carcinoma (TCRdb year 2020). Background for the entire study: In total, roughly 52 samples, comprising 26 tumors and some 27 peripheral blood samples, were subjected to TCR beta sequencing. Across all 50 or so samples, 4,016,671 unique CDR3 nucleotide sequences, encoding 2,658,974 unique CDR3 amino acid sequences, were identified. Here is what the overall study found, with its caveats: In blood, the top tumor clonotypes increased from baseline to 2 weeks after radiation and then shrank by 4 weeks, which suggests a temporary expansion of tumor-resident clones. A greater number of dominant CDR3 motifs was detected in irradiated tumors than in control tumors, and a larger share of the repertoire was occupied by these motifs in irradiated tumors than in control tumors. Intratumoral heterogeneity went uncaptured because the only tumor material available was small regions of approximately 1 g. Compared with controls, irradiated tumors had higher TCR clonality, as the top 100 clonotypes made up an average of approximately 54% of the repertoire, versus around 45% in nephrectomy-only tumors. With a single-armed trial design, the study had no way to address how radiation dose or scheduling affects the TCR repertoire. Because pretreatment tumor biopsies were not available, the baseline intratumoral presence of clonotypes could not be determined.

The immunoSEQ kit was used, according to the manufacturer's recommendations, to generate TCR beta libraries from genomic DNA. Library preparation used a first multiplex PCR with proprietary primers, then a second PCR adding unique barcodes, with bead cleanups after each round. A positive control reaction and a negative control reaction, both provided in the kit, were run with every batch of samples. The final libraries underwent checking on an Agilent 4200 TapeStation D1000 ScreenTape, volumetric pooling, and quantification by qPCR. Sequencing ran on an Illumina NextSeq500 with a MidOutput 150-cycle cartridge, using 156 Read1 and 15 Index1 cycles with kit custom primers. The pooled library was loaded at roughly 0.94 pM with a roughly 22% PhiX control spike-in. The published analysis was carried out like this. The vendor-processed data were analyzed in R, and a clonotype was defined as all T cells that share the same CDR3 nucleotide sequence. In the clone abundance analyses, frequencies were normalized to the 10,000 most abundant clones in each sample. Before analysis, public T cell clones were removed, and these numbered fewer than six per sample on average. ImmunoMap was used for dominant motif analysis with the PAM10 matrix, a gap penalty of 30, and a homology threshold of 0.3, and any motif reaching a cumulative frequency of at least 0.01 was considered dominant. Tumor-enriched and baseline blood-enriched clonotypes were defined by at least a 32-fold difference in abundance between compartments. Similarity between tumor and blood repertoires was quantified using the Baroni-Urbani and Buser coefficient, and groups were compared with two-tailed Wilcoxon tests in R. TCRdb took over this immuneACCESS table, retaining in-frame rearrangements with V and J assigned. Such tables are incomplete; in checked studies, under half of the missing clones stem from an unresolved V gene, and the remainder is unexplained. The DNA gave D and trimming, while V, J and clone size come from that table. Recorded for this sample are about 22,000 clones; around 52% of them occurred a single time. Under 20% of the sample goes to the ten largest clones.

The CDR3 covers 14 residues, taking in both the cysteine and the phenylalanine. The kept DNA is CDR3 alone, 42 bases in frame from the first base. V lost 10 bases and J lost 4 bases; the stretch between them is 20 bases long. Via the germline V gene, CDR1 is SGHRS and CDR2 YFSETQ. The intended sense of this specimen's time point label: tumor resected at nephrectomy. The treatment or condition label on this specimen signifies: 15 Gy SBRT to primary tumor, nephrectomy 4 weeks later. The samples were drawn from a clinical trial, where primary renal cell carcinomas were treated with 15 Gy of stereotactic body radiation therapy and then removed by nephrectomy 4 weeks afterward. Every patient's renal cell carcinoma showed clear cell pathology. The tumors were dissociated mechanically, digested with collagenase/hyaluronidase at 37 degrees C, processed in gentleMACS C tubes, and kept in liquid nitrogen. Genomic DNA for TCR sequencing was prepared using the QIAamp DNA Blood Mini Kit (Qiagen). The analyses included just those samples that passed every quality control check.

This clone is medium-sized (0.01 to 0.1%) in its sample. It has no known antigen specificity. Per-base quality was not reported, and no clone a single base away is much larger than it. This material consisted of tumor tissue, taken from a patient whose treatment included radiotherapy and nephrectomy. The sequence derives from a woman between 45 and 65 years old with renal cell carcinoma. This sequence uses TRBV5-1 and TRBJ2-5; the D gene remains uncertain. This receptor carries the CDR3 CAPSPPKSRETQYF. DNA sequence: TGCGCCCCCTCCCCCCCCAAGAGTAGAGAGACCCAGTACTTC. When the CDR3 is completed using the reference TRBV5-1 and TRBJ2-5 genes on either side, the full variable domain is KAGVTQTPRYLIKTRGQQVTLSCSPISGHRSVSWYQQTPGQGLQFLFEYFSETQRNKGNFPGRFSGRQFSNSRSEMNVSTLELGDSALYLCAPSPPKSRETQYFGPGTRLLVL.